Detailed here is one TCR delta chain. This clone was observed a handful of times. Its antigen is not yet known. For this DNA, TCRdb reports the protein of a much larger clone, which diverges at residue 4, most likely from a read error; the protein presented here is translated directly from the DNA. This sample was taken from a study of γδ T cells in repeated Plasmodium falciparum infection (dated by TCRdb to the early 2020s). General notes on the study: Malian children exposed to intense seasonal malaria transmission were enrolled in the natural-infection arm and compared with Australian children matched for age and gender. Samples from controlled-infection subjects were taken at baseline, just before selected infections, and 21 days after each infection. About five malaria-naive U.S. adults underwent four controlled human malaria infections by bites from P. falciparum NF54-infected Anopheles stephensi mosquitoes over about 600 days. The study looked at how repeated Plasmodium falciparum infection shapes the human gammadelta T cell repertoire, using both natural infection in Mali and controlled human malaria infection. Malian gammadelta TCR repertoires were analysed cross-sectionally during no-transmission periods and were analysed longitudinally across acute febrile malaria episodes. What the authors observed across the whole study: In Vdelta2-negative, largely Vdelta1+, gammadelta TCR repertoires, repeated controlled infections appeared to drive waves of new clonotype selection. Compared with Australian children, Malian children appeared to have Vdelta2-negative gammadelta TCR repertoires that were more clonally expanded, less diverse and less shared. The Malian cohort came from a small rural village of predominantly one ethnic group, limiting generalizability. Because the controlled-infection cohort was small, analysis of inter-individual variability in gammadelta T cell responses was limited. Vgamma9/Vdelta2+ TCR repertoires showed a highly stable polyclonal repertoire over time and infection, with many inter-individual overlapping TCRgamma sequences.

The library was prepared using multiplex PCR. TCRdb lists the instrument as Illumina MiSeq. Every sorted gammadelta T cell sample had both its TCR gamma (TRG) and TCR delta (TRD) chains sequenced. In the source study's methods: The repertoire analyses drew on clonotype tree plots, the accumulated frequency of the top 20 clonotypes, and diversity index (DI) and D75 metrics. TCRdb recomputed clones from the public reads with CATT; identical DNA rows were then combined. Here the V and J calls rest on TCRdb's processing, not on the authors' analysis. Across this sample there are tens of thousands of delta-chain clones, with over 0.75% seen only once. Jointly, the top ten make up 9.6% of the sample. From the cysteine up to the phenylalanine, the CDR3 has a length of 16 residues. The CDR3 DNA has 48 bases and is translated from base 1. V loses 5 bases at its end and J loses 4 bases; junction bases beyond the gene matches: 12. CDR1 and CDR2 were assigned from the germline V gene as GEAIGNYY and EKD.

For bulk TCR repertoire analysis, Vgamma9/Vdelta2+ and Vdelta2-negative gammadelta T cell populations were flow-sorted out of peripheral blood mononuclear cells. This receptor was identified in a pool of human donors (malaria-infected and uninfected, not separated). The sequence joins TRDV2 to TRDJ1, and TRDD3 aligns with 10 junction nucleotides. TCRdb carries no J gene annotation; the J gene was assigned here by matching the DNA with germline. Sample: gamma-delta T cells from blood. The encoded CDR3 is CACVTSRGIRDDKLIF. The sequenced DNA is TGTGCCTGTGTCACAAGTCGGGGGATACGAGACGATAAACTCATCTTT.